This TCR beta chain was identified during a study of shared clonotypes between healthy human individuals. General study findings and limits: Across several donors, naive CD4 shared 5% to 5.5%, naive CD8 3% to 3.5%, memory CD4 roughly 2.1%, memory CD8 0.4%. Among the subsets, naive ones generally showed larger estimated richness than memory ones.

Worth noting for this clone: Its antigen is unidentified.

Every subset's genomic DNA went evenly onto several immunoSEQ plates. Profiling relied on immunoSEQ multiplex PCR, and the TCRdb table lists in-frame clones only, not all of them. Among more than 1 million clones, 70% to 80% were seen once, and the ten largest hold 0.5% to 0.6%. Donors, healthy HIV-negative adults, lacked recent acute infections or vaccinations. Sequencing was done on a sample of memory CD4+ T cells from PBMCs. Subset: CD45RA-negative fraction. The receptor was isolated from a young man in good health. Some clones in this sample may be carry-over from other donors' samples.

CDR3 region: CASSREVTGELFF. The CDR3 bases are TGTGCCAGCAGTCGGGAGGTAACCGGGGAGCTGTTTTTT. The J gene is TRBJ2-2, the V gene TRBV2; 7 positions match TRBD2. After removal of 5 bases from V and 5 bases from J, the junction contained 2 bases not matched to a gene. Germline CDR1 SNHLY, CDR2 FYNNEI. The CDR3 has 13 residues. Together with reference TRBV2 and TRBJ2-2, the CDR3 gives the full variable domain: EPEVTQTPSHQVTQMGQEVILRCVPISNHLYFYWYRQILGQKVEFLVSFYNNEISEKSEIFDDQFSVERPDGSNFTLKIRSTKLEDSAMYFCASSREVTGELFFGEGSRLTVL.